This T cell receptor beta chain was sequenced for a study of blood T cell repertoires in COVID-19. Turning to the study itself: Both acute and convalescent COVID-19 samples were obtained from the United States, Italy and Spain. PBMCs, B-cell-depleted T cells, or T cells were the source of the cDNA or gDNA that made up the material.

Under the authors' procedure: Estimated nucleated cell counts came from reference gene primer amplification. Sequencing used immunoSEQ multiplex PCR; TCRdb keeps in-frame clones, though not all of them. V, J and clone size are those of that table, while D and trimming were read from the DNA. The table includes some 200,000 clones, approximately 84% detected once. J lost 0 bases, V lost 3 bases, and 5 bases had no gene match. CDR3 size: 17 residues. Per the germline V gene, CDR1 is KGHSH and CDR2 is LQKENI. The sequence was collected from a woman under 40 who had recovered from COVID-19. This chain uses TRBV18 with TRBJ2-2; 9 bases align to TRBD2. The sample was peripheral blood. The CDR3 sequence: CASSPVAGATNTGELFF. CDR3 nucleotide sequence: TGTGCCAGCTCACCGGTAGCGGGAGCTACGAACACCGGGGAGCTGTTTTTT.